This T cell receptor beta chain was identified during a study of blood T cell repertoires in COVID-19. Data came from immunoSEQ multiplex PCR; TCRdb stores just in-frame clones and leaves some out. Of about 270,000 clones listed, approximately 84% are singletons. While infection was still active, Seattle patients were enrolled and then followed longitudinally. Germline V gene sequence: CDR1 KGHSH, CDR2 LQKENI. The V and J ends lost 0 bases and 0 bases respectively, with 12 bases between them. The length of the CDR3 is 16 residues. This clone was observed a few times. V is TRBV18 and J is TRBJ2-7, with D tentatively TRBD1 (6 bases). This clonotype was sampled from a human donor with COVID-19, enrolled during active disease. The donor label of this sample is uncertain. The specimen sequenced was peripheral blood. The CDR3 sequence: CASSPPGHRSSYEQYF. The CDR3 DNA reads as TGTGCCAGCTCACCACCGGGACACAGGAGCTCCTACGAGCAGTACTTC.